Listed below are T cell receptor beta chains from one sample, sequenced in a study of cytomegalovirus exposure and HLA in healthy donors. TCRdb's table, derived via immunoSEQ multiplex PCR, lists solely in-frame clones and lacks some. The data show about 200,000 clones, 70% to 80% seen once. The sequenced sample was PBMCs. These receptors were obtained from a male donor in good health and CMV-seropositive. Each CDR3 is given with its conserved first and last residue. The order of the fields is clone size, J gene, D gene, V gene, CDR3 protein, CDR3 DNA. The D gene is left open where the match is weak. Clone size, where shown, is once, few, many, or a class for clones that have expanded.

- TRBJ2-3 - TRBV6-4 CASSEAGRGTQYF TGTGCCAGCAGTGAGGCGGGGCGGGGTACGCAGTATTTT
- TRBJ1-1 - TRBV2 CASQPLLSEAFF TGTGCCAGCCAACCCTTACTTTCTGAAGCTTTCTTT
- TRBJ1-4 TRBD1 TRBV5-1 CASSLFGQGNEKLFF TGCGCCAGCAGCTTGTTCGGACAGGGTAATGAAAAACTGTTTTTT
- TRBJ2-1 TRBD1 TRBV2 CASSTGDPGYNEQFF TGTGCCAGCAGTACAGGGGACCCCGGATACAATGAGCAGTTCTTC
- TRBJ2-7 - TRBV7-2 CASSLGGQQYEQYF TGTGCCAGCAGCTTAGGGGGGCAGCAATACGAGCAGTACTTC
once TRBJ2-2 - TRBV4-1 CASSQDSETSAGELFF TGCGCCAGCAGCCAAGATTCCGAGACCAGCGCCGGGGAGCTGTTTTTT
- TRBJ2-6 - TRBV6-6 CASSVSGANVLTF TGTGCCAGCAGTGTATCTGGGGCCAACGTCCTGACTTTC
few TRBJ2-1 TRBD2 TRBV5-8 CASSLQGGSFSFEQFF TGTGCCAGCAGCTTGCAGGGCGGGAGCTTCTCGTTTGAGCAGTTCTTC
- TRBJ2-2 - TRBV7-3 CASSLRAPGTGELFF TGTGCCAGCAGCTTAAGAGCCCCGGGGACCGGGGAGCTGTTTTTT
- TRBJ2-7 TRBD2 TRBV19 CASSGGLAGEQYF TGTGCCAGTAGTGGGGGACTAGCGGGGGAGCAGTACTTC
- TRBJ2-7 TRBD2 TRBV30 CAWSTPTSGRILEQYF TGTGCCTGGAGTACCCCGACTAGCGGGAGAATTCTCGAGCAGTACTTC
- TRBJ2-1 TRBD2 TRBV5-1 CASSFSGEGYNEQFF TGCGCCAGCAGCTTTAGCGGGGAAGGCTACAATGAGCAGTTCTTC